This is a list of T cell receptor beta chains from one sample in a study of blood T cell repertoires in COVID-19. TCRdb keeps only in-frame clones here, not all; method: immunoSEQ multiplex PCR. The sample holds about 280,000 clones, roughly nine tenths seen once. The specimen sequenced was peripheral blood. These receptor sequences come from a woman younger than 45 with COVID-19, enrolled during active disease. CDR3s include the opening cysteine and the closing phenylalanine or tryptophan. D genes are given only for firm matches. The size field is filled for only some rows; it gives once, few, many or a size class.

CAISETRDSYEQYF	TGTGCCATCAGTGAAACGCGAGACTCCTACGAGCAGTACTTC	NA	few	TRBV10-3	TRBJ2-7
CASSPGQGTYEQYF	TGTGCCAGCAGCCCGGGACAGGGGACCTACGAGCAGTACTTC	TRBD1	NA	TRBV4-2	TRBJ2-7
CASRRTGEETQYF	TGTGCCAGCAGGAGGACAGGGGAAGAGACCCAGTACTTC	TRBD1	NA	TRBV5-4	TRBJ2-5
CATRGRGDQPQHF	TGTGCCACCAGGGGCAGGGGGGATCAGCCCCAGCATTTT	TRBD1	NA	TRBV24-1	TRBJ1-5
CSVGRLGGNTDTQYF	TGCAGCGTTGGGCGGTTGGGGGGAAACACAGATACGCAGTATTTT	NA	NA	TRBV29-1	TRBJ2-3
CASSLGGGRETQYF	TGTGCCAGCAGCTTAGGAGGGGGCCGCGAGACCCAGTACTTC	TRBD1	NA	TRBV13	TRBJ2-5
CASSLAQHTEAFF	TGTGCCAGCAGCTTAGCACAGCACACTGAAGCTTTCTTT	NA	NA	TRBV7-9	TRBJ1-1
CATSERRDRGQPQHF	TGTGCCACCAGTGAACGCCGGGACAGGGGTCAGCCCCAGCATTTT	TRBD1	NA	TRBV24-1	TRBJ1-5
CASSLGVRGLEGGNQPQHF	TGTGCCAGCAGCTTAGGGGTCAGGGGGCTAGAGGGAGGCAATCAGCCCCAGCATTTT	TRBD1	once	TRBV11-3	TRBJ1-5
CASSPLIGELHTEAFF	TGTGCCAGCAGCCCCCTCATAGGGGAACTACACACTGAAGCTTTCTTT	NA	NA	TRBV3-1/TRBV3-2	TRBJ1-1
CASSGLAGSLNTGELFF	TGTGCCAGTTCGGGACTAGCGGGGTCATTGAACACCGGGGAGCTGTTTTTT	TRBD2	NA	TRBV6-4	TRBJ2-2
CSVVPGRQETQYF	TGCAGCGTTGTTCCCGGGAGACAAGAGACCCAGTACTTC	NA	NA	TRBV29-1	TRBJ2-5
CASSSGQGAFEKLFF	TGTGCCAGCAGTTCGGGACAGGGGGCATTTGAAAAACTGTTTTTT	TRBD1	NA	TRBV27	TRBJ1-4
CASSLGSAYNSPLHF	TGTGCCAGCAGCTTGGGGAGTGCCTATAATTCACCCCTCCACTTT	NA	NA	TRBV7-9	TRBJ1-6
CASSPREGKQPQHF	TGTGCCAGCAGCCCTAGGGAGGGTAAACAGCCCCAGCATTTT	NA	NA	TRBV7-8	TRBJ1-5
CASSKWTDLNNEQFF	TGTGCCAGTAGTAAATGGACAGACCTTAATAATGAGCAGTTCTTC	NA	NA	TRBV19	TRBJ2-1
CASSTSDTLHQPQHF	TGTGCCAGCAGTACCTCCGACACTTTACATCAGCCCCAGCATTTT	NA	NA	TRBV27	TRBJ1-5
CATDPGQGYEQYF	TGTGCCACGGACCCGGGACAGGGATACGAGCAGTACTTC	TRBD1	few	TRBV7-9	TRBJ2-7
CASSRGRNNQPQHF	TGTGCCAGCAGCCGCGGCCGGAACAATCAGCCCCAGCATTTT	NA	NA	TRBV6-5	TRBJ1-5
CASSHQDSVILWGYTF	TGTGCCAGCAGCCATCAGGACAGTGTTATTCTATGGGGCTACACCTTC	NA	NA	TRBV14	TRBJ1-2
CASTAGQGGPDTQYF	TGTGCCAGTACCGCGGGACAGGGGGGTCCAGATACGCAGTATTTT	TRBD1	NA	TRBV19	TRBJ2-3
CASSHQYYEQYF	TGTGCCAGCAGCCATCAGTACTACGAGCAGTACTTC	NA	NA	TRBV7-2	TRBJ2-7
CASSSRDSSSYNEQFF	TGTGCCAGCAGCTCCCGGGACAGCAGCTCCTACAATGAGCAGTTCTTC	TRBD1	NA	TRBV7-9	TRBJ2-1
CASSIGAGGWNEQFF	TGTGCCAGTAGTATAGGAGCGGGGGGTTGGAATGAGCAGTTCTTC	TRBD2	NA	TRBV19	TRBJ2-1
CASSMWDSAGTQYF	TGTGCCAGTAGTATGTGGGACAGCGCGGGAACGCAGTATTTT	NA	NA	TRBV19	TRBJ2-3
CASSRTGVDYTF	TGTGCCAGCAGCCGGACAGGGGTCGACTACACCTTC	TRBD1	NA	TRBV7-9	TRBJ1-2
CASSYSSNAGGIEAFF	TGTGCCAGCAGTTACTCGAGTAATGCAGGGGGGATTGAAGCTTTCTTT	TRBD1	NA	TRBV6-5	TRBJ1-1
CASSGGQGNYGYTF	TGTGCCAGCAGTGGGGGACAGGGGAACTATGGCTACACCTTC	TRBD1	NA	TRBV27	TRBJ1-2
CASSLSGGNTEAFF	TGTGCCAGCAGCTTGAGCGGGGGCAACACTGAAGCTTTCTTT	NA	NA	TRBV5-6	TRBJ1-1
CASSDLRSGGANTGELFF	TGTGCCAGCAGTGACCTACGCAGCGGGGGGGCGAACACCGGGGAGCTGTTTTTT	TRBD2	few	TRBV25-1	TRBJ2-2
CAWATGAGNSPLHF	TGTGCCTGGGCAACAGGGGCAGGTAATTCACCCCTCCACTTT	TRBD1	NA	TRBV30	TRBJ1-6
CASSSGTTYNEQFF	TGTGCCAGTAGTAGTGGGACAACCTACAATGAGCAGTTCTTC	NA	once	TRBV19	TRBJ2-1
CASSIGGLDNEQFF	TGTGCCAGCAGCATTGGGGGGTTGGACAATGAGCAGTTCTTC	NA	NA	TRBV11-2	TRBJ2-1
CASSSDWLDGYTF	TGTGCCAGCAGCTCGGACTGGCTGGATGGCTACACCTTC	NA	NA	TRBV5-5	TRBJ1-2
CASSQMGLTGDTQYF	TGTGCCAGCAGCCAAATGGGACTCACTGGAGATACGCAGTATTTT	NA	NA	TRBV3-1/TRBV3-2	TRBJ2-3
CASRVGGPGTDTQYF	TGTGCCAGCAGGGTGGGGGGGCCGGGCACAGATACGCAGTATTTT	NA	NA	TRBV5-4	TRBJ2-3
CATRQGIAYEQYF	TGTGCCACTAGACAGGGGATAGCCTACGAGCAGTACTTC	TRBD1	NA	TRBV19	TRBJ2-7
CSASRYASGGTYEQYF	TGCAGTGCTAGTAGGTATGCTAGCGGGGGGACCTACGAGCAGTACTTC	TRBD2	NA	TRBV20-1	TRBJ2-7
CASSITGTGGTEQFF	TGCGCCAGCAGCATCACCGGGACAGGGGGAACTGAGCAGTTCTTC	TRBD1	few	TRBV5-1	TRBJ2-1
CASSLIPGGGYEQYF	TGCGCCAGCAGCTTAATCCCCGGGGGTGGCTACGAGCAGTACTTC	NA	NA	TRBV4-1	TRBJ2-7
CASSVLEGLVNTGELFF	TGTGCCAGCAGTGTACTCGAGGGACTCGTAAACACCGGGGAGCTGTTTTTT	NA	NA	TRBV6-1	TRBJ2-2
CASSHGTDEAFF	TGTGCCAGTAGCCACGGGACAGATGAAGCTTTCTTT	TRBD1	NA	TRBV19	TRBJ1-1
CASSEAGGRGNQPQHF	TGTGCCAGCAGTGAAGCTGGCGGGAGAGGCAATCAGCCCCAGCATTTT	NA	NA	TRBV6-1	TRBJ1-5
CASLDADREETQYF	TGTGCCAGCCTCGACGCGGACAGGGAAGAGACCCAGTACTTC	TRBD1	NA	TRBV2	TRBJ2-5
CASRNDRVYEQYF	TGTGCCAGCAGGAATGACAGGGTTTACGAGCAGTACTTC	TRBD1	NA	TRBV2	TRBJ2-7
CASSLYSNTEAFF	TGTGCCAGTAGTCTATACTCGAACACTGAAGCTTTCTTT	NA	few	TRBV19	TRBJ1-1
CASSVIAGGRTDTQYF	TGTGCCAGCAGCGTAATAGCGGGGGGGAGGACAGATACGCAGTATTTT	TRBD2	NA	TRBV6-4	TRBJ2-3
CASSSGESQPQHF	TGTGCCAGCAGTTCTGGGGAGAGTCAGCCCCAGCATTTT	NA	few	TRBV2	TRBJ1-5
CAWSLTLSRNTQYF	TGTGCCTGGAGTTTGACACTCAGCAGGAATACGCAGTATTTT	NA	once	TRBV30	TRBJ2-3
CASSETQVGVYSQPQHF	TGTGCCAGCAGTGAAACGCAGGTAGGGGTATATAGTCAGCCCCAGCATTTT	NA	NA	TRBV2	TRBJ1-5
CASSPSGGGQPQHF	TGTGCCAGCAGTCCTTCGGGTGGTGGTCAGCCCCAGCATTTT	NA	NA	TRBV27	TRBJ1-5